Presented here are 26 T cell receptor beta chains from one specimen sequenced in a study of regulatory T cells in long-lasting Graves disease (dated by TCRdb to the early 2020s). According to the study, the label for this sample's time point signals: persistent/refractory GD, antithyroid drugs over 5 years with positive TRAb. RNA was extracted from PBMCs in TRIzol for both TCR sequencing and RNA sequencing. The library was obtained by multiplex PCR. This sample was sequenced with an Illumina HiSeq 4000. CDR3 regions were amplified by Arm-PCR with iRepertoire HTBI primers to construct TCR beta libraries. TCRdb handled the public reads itself, with Q25 trimming in fastp and clone calling in MiXCR, and kept productive beta chains. Every entry covers one CDR3 protein and lists the most common genes and DNA from its rows. The sample contains about 470,000 distinct CDR3 sequences, less than 25% of them found a single time. The ten largest clones capture 6.5% to 8% of the sample.

This specimen consisted of peripheral blood mononuclear cells (PBMCs), obtained when the disease was refractory, from a patient treated with antithyroid drugs. The receptors stem from a female donor with Graves disease.

This clonotype was detected ten times or more. V and J are TRBV25-1 and TRBJ2-7; no clear D. Germline V gene sequence: CDR1 MGHDK, CDR2 SYGVNS. CDR3 length equals 13 residues. V lost 6 bases, J lost 5 bases, and 14 bases lay in between. This chain's CDR3 is CASRDGQFNEQYF. CDR3 bases: TGTGCCAGCAGGGACGGGCAGTTCAACGAGCAGTACTTC.

This clonotype has ten or more counts. One end of the junction fails to match germline, which may point to a read error. This chain links TRBV12-3 or TRBV12-4 with TRBJ2-5; D is uncertain. The CDR3 has 11 amino acids. CDR3 in DNA: TGTGCCAGCAGTTTAGGGCCATTTAAGTTCTTC. Protein: CASSLGPFKFF.

V gene TRBV5-4 combines with J gene TRBJ2-7; D is unresolved. The CDR3 contains 15 residues. The germline V gene encodes CDR1 SGHNT and CDR2 YYREEE (reference sequence). V shed 4 bases and J shed 7 bases, with 21 bases lying between them. CDR3 residues: CASSGRPGLGGEQYF. The CDR3 DNA reads TGTGCCAGCAGCGGACGCCCGGGTCTAGGTGGGGAGCAGTACTTC.

The chain links TRBV13 to TRBJ2-7; D ambiguous. The CDR3 sequence is 12 residues long. V dropped 1 base and J dropped 5 bases, with 6 bases sitting between them. CDR1 is PRHDT, CDR2 FYEKMQ, per germline (reference sequence). The DNA of the CDR3 is TGTGCCAGCAGCTTAGACCCCCACGAGCAGTACTTC. Amino acid sequence: CASSLDPHEQYF.

The rearrangement uses TRBV19 and TRBJ1-1; 7 nucleotides match TRBD1. The junction had 8 bases not matched to a gene; V was cut back by 0 bases and J by 4 bases. Germline V gene data show CDR1 as LNHDA and CDR2 as SQIVND (reference sequence). The CDR3 sequence is 16 residues long. The CDR3 DNA sequence: TGTGCCAGTAGTATAGATTCGCTACAGGGGTTCACTGAAGCTTTCTTT. Translation: CASSIDSLQGFTEAFF.

The gene calls are TRBV6-2 or TRBV6-3 and TRBJ2-3; D not resolved. Trimming cost V 4 bases and J 5 bases, with 19 bases left between them. Per germline, CDR1 MNHEY and CDR2 SVGEGT. The CDR3 loop spans 16 amino acids. For the CDR3, the DNA is TGTGCCAGCAGTTCCGGTGGCAGTTCCGGCGTAGATACGCAGTATTTT. It specifies CASSSGGSSGVDTQYF.

This clonotype has just a few counts. The genes are TRBV6-1 and TRBJ1-1; TRBD1 aligns across 7 bases. The ends lost 7 bases at V and 2 bases at J; junction bases unmatched: 13. The length of the CDR3 is 16 residues. CDR1 is MNHNS, CDR2 SASEGT, per germline. The CDR3 spells CASTLRQGHPNTEAFF. CDR3 DNA sequence: TGTGCCAGCACACTACGACAGGGACACCCAAACACTGAAGCTTTCTTT.

The chain joins TRBV7-9 to TRBJ2-5, with unresolved D. CDR3 length: 14 amino acids. V was trimmed by 1 base and J by 0 bases, leaving 6 bases between them. The germline V gene encodes CDR1 SEHNR and CDR2 FQNEAQ (reference sequence). This chain's CDR3 is CASSLDFNQETQYF. CDR3 DNA sequence: TGTGCCAGCAGCTTAGACTTTAACCAAGAGACCCAGTACTTC.

This clonotype has more than one count but fewer than ten. The J gene is TRBJ1-5, the V gene TRBV20-1, with TRBD1 identical over 7 bases. CDR3 size: 15 residues. Trimming cost V 6 bases and J 0 bases; bases outside gene matches: 8. CDR1 is DFQATT, CDR2 SNEGSKA, per germline (reference sequence). DNA for the CDR3: TGCAGTGCAAGGACAGGCCTCTATAGCAATCAGCCCCAGCATTTT. This translates into CSARTGLYSNQPQHF.

The chain uses TRBV11-2 and TRBJ2-3; D uncertain. The CDR3 consists of 14 residues. V dropped 6 bases and J dropped 2 bases, with 12 bases sitting between them. CDR1 is SGHAT, CDR2 FQNNGV, per germline. The chain's CDR3 is CASRILGYTDTQYF. CDR3 coding DNA: TGTGCCAGCAGGATCCTCGGGTACACAGATACGCAGTATTTT.

This chain connects TRBV29-1 to TRBJ2-3, with TRBD2 matching over 14 bases. The J segment lost 4 bases and the V segment lost 7 bases, leaving 4 bases of the junction unmatched. CDR1 and CDR2 from the germline V gene are SQVTM and ANQGSEA. The CDR3 runs 14 residues. The CDR3 region has the DNA TGCAGCGCACTGACTAGCGGGAGGGCAGATACGCAGTATTTT. As protein: CSALTSGRADTQYF.

This clonotype occurred once. The chain is built from TRBV2 and TRBJ2-1, with 7 bases lining up with TRBD2. The junction had 12 bases not matched to a gene; V was cut back by 0 bases and J by 4 bases. Germline V lookup: CDR1 SNHLY, CDR2 FYNNEI. The CDR3 totals 18 residues. The CDR3 spells CASSEALPGLADYNEQFF. CDR3 nucleotide sequence: TGTGCCAGCAGTGAAGCGCTTCCTGGCCTAGCGGATTACAATGAGCAGTTCTTC.

The chain joins TRBV10-3 to TRBJ2-6; maybe TRBD2 (5 bases). V shed 0 bases and J shed 2 bases, with 8 bases lying between them. The CDR3 extends over 16 amino acids. From germline, CDR1 is ENHRY and CDR2 SYGVKD. Here the CDR3 DNA reads TGTGCCATCAGTGAGTCGATGCGGGCTGGGGCCAACGTCCTGACTTTC. This translates into CAISESMRAGANVLTF.

This clonotype showed up many times. The chain couples TRBV5-1 to TRBJ1-1; D not certain. Germline V gene data show CDR1 as SGHRS and CDR2 as YFSETQ. CDR3 length equals 14 residues. Between the trimmed V and J ends, which lost 0 bases and 0 bases, there was a span of 6 bases. CDR3 bases: TGCGCCAGCAGCTTGGAACAGATGAACACTGAAGCTTTCTTT. Protein sequence: CASSLEQMNTEAFF.

The gene calls are TRBV9 and TRBJ1-2; D not resolved. Trimming removed 0 bases at V and 8 bases at J, with 8 bases between. CDR1 and CDR2 (germline): SGDLS, YYNGEE. The CDR3 covers 12 residues. Here the CDR3 reads CASSVGFGGYTF. The DNA for the CDR3 is TGTGCCAGCAGCGTAGGTTTTGGAGGCTACACCTTC.

This clonotype was observed a handful of times. The chain combines TRBV9 with TRBJ2-5; D is unresolved. The CDR3 consists of 15 residues. Germline V CDR1 and CDR2: SGDLS, YYNGEE. V lost 0 bases, J lost 1 base, and 10 bases lay in between. The DNA of the CDR3 is TGTGCCAGCAGCGTAGAAGGGTTTCTCCAAGAGACCCAGTACTTC. This sequence encodes CASSVEGFLQETQYF.

In this sample, this clonotype turned up many times. V usage is TRBV2 and J usage is TRBJ1-5; possible D gene TRBD1, 6 bases. Germline V lookup: CDR1 SNHLY, CDR2 FYNNEI. The CDR3 runs to 15 residues. V lost 6 bases to trimming and J lost 2 bases, with 14 bases between them. Written as DNA, the CDR3 is TGTGCCAGCAGGAAGGGGGATTTGGGCAATCAGCCCCAGCATTTT. Amino acids: CASRKGDLGNQPQHF.

This clonotype was recorded at least ten times. The V call is TRBV28, the J call TRBJ1-1; D remains unclear. From germline, CDR1 is MDHEN and CDR2 SYDVKM. The CDR3 loop spans 13 amino acids. Trimming took off 2 bases at V and 5 bases at J, with 9 bases between the two ends. The CDR3 loop is CASSLGSWTEAFF. In nucleotides, the CDR3 is TGTGCCAGCAGTTTAGGGAGTTGGACTGAAGCTTTCTTT.

Many counts were recorded for this clonotype. The chain recombines TRBV12-3 or TRBV12-4 with TRBJ2-7, with TRBD2 matching over 8 bases. V was pared by 6 bases and J by 2 bases, with 15 bases of the junction left unmatched. CDR3 length equals 17 residues. For the CDR3, the DNA is TGTGCCAGCAGGGGACTTTTGGCGGGAGGCTGGCCCTACGAGCAGTACTTC. This translates into CASRGLLAGGWPYEQYF.

This clonotype was picked up a small number of times. The chain combines TRBV19 with TRBJ2-2; maybe TRBD2 (6 bases). The CDR3 extends over 13 amino acids. Trimming cost V 5 bases and J 6 bases, with 10 bases left between them. Germline CDR1 and CDR2: LNHDA and SQIVND (reference sequence). CDR3 sequence reads: CASSWGDSGELFF. For the CDR3, the DNA is TGTGCCAGTAGTTGGGGGGATTCCGGGGAGCTGTTTTTT.

The chain combines TRBV12-3 or TRBV12-4 with TRBJ2-4, with unresolved D. The V and J ends lost 2 bases and 10 bases respectively, with 18 bases between them. The CDR3 has 15 amino acids. The CDR3 bases are TGTGCCAGCAGTTTAAGGAACTCTCCCATGGGAATTCAGTACTTC. Translating it yields CASSLRNSPMGIQYF.

This rearrangement joins TRBV6-1 to TRBJ2-7; D tentatively fits TRBD1 or TRBD2 (5 bases each). The CDR3 is 13 amino acids. Per the germline V gene, CDR1 is MNHNS and CDR2 is SASEGT. The CDR3 here is CATTRDGPYEQYF. The CDR3 DNA sequence: TGTGCTACTACCCGGGACGGCCCCTACGAGCAGTACTTC.

This chain joins TRBV24-1 and TRBJ2-7, with 8 positions matching TRBD2. The CDR3 is 18 amino acids. The V gene's germline CDR1 is KGHDR and CDR2 SFDVKD. Losses at the gene ends were 1 base for V and 1 base for J; bases not matched to a gene: 11. The CDR3 region has the DNA TGTGCCACCAGTGATTTCCACCTCCTGGAGCGGGGGTCCTACGAGCAGTACTTC. Translation gives CATSDFHLLERGSYEQYF.

This clonotype was seen only a few times. The rearrangement joins TRBV5-1 to TRBJ2-7; D is perhaps TRBD1 (6 bases). This CDR3 contains 16 residues. The germline gives CDR1 SGHRS, CDR2 YFSETQ. V was trimmed by 4 bases and J by 2 bases, leaving 19 bases between them. In DNA, the CDR3 is TGCGCCAGCAGCGCTGGTACCGGGACAACAACCTACGAGCAGTACTTC. This translates into CASSAGTGTTTYEQYF.

The chain couples TRBV11-1 to TRBJ1-1; a weak D match, TRBD1 (6 bases). The V and J ends lost 5 bases and 7 bases respectively, with 26 bases between them. The CDR3 totals 17 residues. The germline gives CDR1 SGHAT, CDR2 FQDESV (reference sequence). This CDR3 is CASSPRHLRDIGREAFF. The CDR3 DNA reads as TGTGCCAGCAGCCCCCGACACCTCAGGGACATCGGGCGTGAAGCTTTCTTT.

The chain joins TRBV6-5 to TRBJ2-6; no definite D call. This CDR3 comprises 15 residues. Germline CDR1 MNHEY, CDR2 SVGAGI. V was pared by 4 bases and J by 0 bases, with 7 bases between. This CDR3 reads CASSSVNSGANVLTF. The CDR3 region has the DNA TGTGCCAGCAGTTCCGTTAACTCTGGGGCCAACGTCCTGACTTTC.